Below, one T cell receptor beta chain is given with its context. The antigen is undetermined. The sample comes from a study of T cell repertoires in cytomegalovirus infection. Points from the study as a whole: Cumulative public TCR beta family frequency identified carriers of CMV plus the relevant HLA.

V dropped 5 bases and J dropped 11; count of bases not matched to a gene: 15. The germline CDR1 and CDR2 sequences are SGHTA and FQGNSA. This CDR3 has 16 amino acids. TCRdb fed the reads into MiXCR, producing one record per CDR3 protein. Of approximately 1,000,000 distinct CDR3 sequences listed, 30% to 40% were seen once; the top ten hold 13%. The chain couples TRBV7-2 to TRBJ2-1, with 10 nucleotides matching TRBD2. The TCR sequence derives from a human donor in good health (CMV status not recorded). Some clones in this sample may be carry-over from other donors' samples. The sequences come from cultured CD8+ T cells from PBMCs, collected from culture after CMV antigen stimulation. The CDR3 coding sequence is TGTGCCAGCAGCCCCCGGGTAGCGGGGGGCAGGGATAAGCAGTTCTTC. As protein: CASSPRVAGGRDKQFF.